This TCR beta chain was captured by sequencing in a study of identical twins. Study outcomes and limitations: Twin sharing of out-of-frame TCR alpha was underestimated by models in monozygotic pairs.

A single record per CDR3 protein comes from TCRdb applying MiXCR to the 5' RACE reads. The sample includes a few hundred thousand distinct CDR3 sequences, around 9.6% seen only once; the top ten take roughly 3%. The CDR3 consists of 14 residues. Healthy Caucasians, and only they, were the donors. This clonotype was recorded a few times. Antigen: not known. This sample was also put to use in a study of yellow fever vaccine responses in identical twins. That paper adds: A vaccine T cell response that seemed partly convergent and partly personalized was reported in twins.

Sequencing was done on a sample of PBMCs. This TCR was sampled from a woman between 18 and 30 years old in good health. The V gene is TRBV21-1, the J gene TRBJ2-7; the D segment call TRBD1 is taken from the table without a DNA check. TRBV21-1 corresponds to a pseudogene. DNA for the CDR3: TGTGCCAGCAGCACCCGGGACACTAACTACGAGCAGTACTTC. As protein: CASSTRDTNYEQYF.